This TCR beta chain is drawn from a study of regulatory T cells in long-lasting Graves disease. Sequencing libraries for TCR beta were prepared with iRepertoire HTBI primers and Arm-PCR of CDR3 regions. TCRdb passed the multiplex PCR reads through MiXCR, listing each CDR3 protein once. The data contain around 450,000 distinct CDR3 sequences, roughly a fifth of them singletons. Study observations and caveats: Favoring TRBV28, TRBJ1-2 and TRBJ2-5 was a feature seen in persistent disease. With under 3,500 shared public clonotypes, persistent patients exceeded new patients, who shared about a thousand.

V shed 6 bases and J shed 4 bases, with 21 bases lying between them. The CDR3 contains 16 residues. CDR1 and CDR2 (germline): MDHEN, SYDVKM. Many counts were recorded for this clonotype. The antigen is not known. Time point indicated: persistent/refractory GD, antithyroid drugs over 5 years with positive TRAb. PBMCs provided the RNA from which the TCR library was made. The gene calls are TRBV28 and TRBJ1-2; D perhaps matches TRBD1 (6 bases). The starting material was peripheral blood mononuclear cells (PBMCs), obtained when the disease was refractory, from a patient treated with antithyroid drugs. The sequence was collected from a female donor with Graves disease. As DNA, the CDR3 is TGTGCCAGCAGGATGTTCGGGGGGCGGATAGGCTATGGCTACACCTTC. This gives the protein CASRMFGGRIGYGYTF.